This entry describes one T cell receptor (beta chain). Random hexamers served to reverse transcribe roughly 0.45 to 1 ug RNA. TCRdb processed the immunoSEQ multiplex PCR reads anew with MiXCR; each CDR3 protein has one entry. The data show 80,000 to 95,000 distinct CDR3 sequences, with 94% seen just once and 0.85% to 1% held by the top ten. These data are taken from a study of CD8 T cells in Susac syndrome. Losses at the gene ends were 2 bases for V and 5 bases for J; bases not matched to a gene: 10. The CDR3 is 17 amino acids. Germline CDR1 and CDR2: SEHNR and FQNEAQ (reference sequence). What was sequenced was CD8+ T cells from PBMCs. V and J are TRBV7-9 and TRBJ2-3, with TRBD2 identical over 10 bases. The origin of this receptor is a human donor with Susac syndrome. In DNA form, the CDR3 reads TGTGCCAGCAGCTTAAAGGGACTAGCGACAAGCGTAGATACGCAGTATTTT. Translation gives CASSLKGLATSVDTQYF.